This T cell receptor beta chain was captured by sequencing in a study of CD8 T cells in ankylosing spondylitis. This clonotype was seen more than once but under ten times. Its antigen is currently unknown. Quantitative barcoded 5'-RACE was used to prepare TCR beta libraries. Each CDR3 protein is one row after TCRdb ran MiXCR on the 5' RACE reads. The sample records under 300,000 distinct CDR3 sequences, 15% to 20% being singletons. Study conclusions and caveats: Within matched ankylosing spondylitis synovial fluid, disease-linked clones were reportedly significantly enriched. A motif of fewer than ten highly homologous TCR beta variants was seen as apparently characteristic of ankylosing spondylitis blood.

The germline gives CDR1 ENHRY, CDR2 SYGVKD. V dropped 2 bases and J dropped 1; count of bases not matched to a gene: 2. The CDR3 sequence is 15 residues long. The genes are TRBV10-3 and TRBJ2-7; 10 nucleotides agree with TRBD2. This TCR came from a male donor with ankylosing spondylitis or in good health (not recorded which). Sequencing was done on a sample of blood, either unsorted or a sorted T cell fraction (not recorded which). CDR3 loop: CAISEGLAESYEQYF. The CDR3 DNA follows: TGTGCCATCAGTGAGGGACTAGCGGAGTCCTACGAGCAGTACTTC.